The rows below give T cell receptor beta chains drawn from one sample of a study of blood T cell repertoires in COVID-19. Profiled with immunoSEQ multiplex PCR; TCRdb holds only in-frame clones, not every one. The sample yields a few hundred thousand clones, 80% to 90% seen once. Sequencing was carried out using peripheral blood. All receptors come from a man in his thirties or forties with active or convalescent COVID-19. Each CDR3 is given with its conserved first and last residue. D genes are given only for firm matches. Size is omitted from some rows. Given values are once, few, many or a class for expanded clones.

d_gene: TRBD2
v_gene: TRBV20-1
abundance: .
j_gene: TRBJ2-7
CDR3nt: TGCAGTGGAGCGGGAGGCCAGGAGCAGTACTTC
CDR3aa: CSGAGGQEQYF

d_gene: TRBD1
v_gene: TRBV7-9
abundance: .
j_gene: TRBJ1-1
CDR3nt: TGTGCCAGCAGCTATGGGACAGCCTACACTGAAGCTTTCTTT
CDR3aa: CASSYGTAYTEAFF

d_gene: .
v_gene: TRBV1
abundance: .
j_gene: TRBJ2-3
CDR3nt: TGCACCAGCAGCCAAGTACCGGGACTAGCGGGAGAGGAGGATACGCAGTATTTT
CDR3aa: CTSSQVPGLAGEEDTQYF

d_gene: TRBD2
v_gene: TRBV28
abundance: .
j_gene: TRBJ2-1
CDR3nt: TGTGCCAGCAGTTTATCCCTACTAGCGGGGCAGTTCTTC
CDR3aa: CASSLSLLAGQFF

d_gene: .
v_gene: TRBV15
abundance: .
j_gene: TRBJ2-1
CDR3nt: TGTGCCACCAGCAGTAGACAAAGCAATGAGCAGTTCTTC
CDR3aa: CATSSRQSNEQFF

d_gene: .
v_gene: TRBV6-5
abundance: .
j_gene: TRBJ2-7
CDR3nt: TGTGCCAGCGGGACAATGGGCTCTTTCTCCTACGAGCAGTACTTC
CDR3aa: CASGTMGSFSYEQYF

d_gene: TRBD2
v_gene: TRBV5-6
abundance: .
j_gene: TRBJ2-5
CDR3nt: TGTGCCAGCAGTCGCCGACTAGCGGGCCAAGAGACCCAGTACTTC
CDR3aa: CASSRRLAGQETQYF

d_gene: .
v_gene: TRBV15
abundance: .
j_gene: TRBJ2-5
CDR3nt: TGTGCCACCCTCGAAGGGGGAGGGCTTCTGGAGACCCAGTACTTC
CDR3aa: CATLEGGGLLETQYF

d_gene: TRBD2
v_gene: TRBV28
abundance: .
j_gene: TRBJ2-1
CDR3nt: TGTGCCAGCAGTCCCTGGGGCGGGAGGGCGGAGTTCTTC
CDR3aa: CASSPWGGRAEFF

d_gene: TRBD2
v_gene: TRBV6-6
abundance: once
j_gene: TRBJ2-1
CDR3nt: TGTGCCAGTACCAGCGGGGGGGCATATAATGAGCAGTTCTTC
CDR3aa: CASTSGGAYNEQFF

d_gene: TRBD1
v_gene: TRBV5-4
abundance: .
j_gene: TRBJ2-7
CDR3nt: TGTGCCAGCAGCTTGGGGGGGGGACAGGGAGTCGAGCAGTACTTC
CDR3aa: CASSLGGGQGVEQYF

d_gene: .
v_gene: TRBV7-2
abundance: .
j_gene: TRBJ1-2
CDR3nt: TGTGCCAGCAGCCCCACAGGGCTAGGTAACTATGGCTACACCTTC
CDR3aa: CASSPTGLGNYGYTF

d_gene: .
v_gene: TRBV7-9
abundance: .
j_gene: TRBJ1-5
CDR3nt: TGTGCCAGCAGCTCCGGACAGAATCAGCCCCAGCATTTT
CDR3aa: CASSSGQNQPQHF

d_gene: .
v_gene: TRBV6-5
abundance: .
j_gene: TRBJ2-5
CDR3nt: TGTGCCAGCACCCGCGAAGAGACCCAGTACTTC
CDR3aa: CASTREETQYF

d_gene: .
v_gene: TRBV30
abundance: .
j_gene: TRBJ2-1
CDR3nt: TGTGCCTGGACCCACAGGGAATCGGGTTACAATGAGCAGTTCTTC
CDR3aa: CAWTHRESGYNEQFF

d_gene: TRBD2
v_gene: TRBV9
abundance: .
j_gene: TRBJ2-1
CDR3nt: TGTGCCAGCAGCGTAGGGATAGCGGGAGATGAGCAGTTCTTC
CDR3aa: CASSVGIAGDEQFF

d_gene: .
v_gene: TRBV7-9
abundance: .
j_gene: TRBJ1-2
CDR3nt: TGTGCCAGCAGTGGGGGACTTAGCTACACCTTC
CDR3aa: CASSGGLSYTF

d_gene: TRBD2
v_gene: TRBV3-1/TRBV3-2
abundance: .
j_gene: TRBJ2-7
CDR3nt: TGTGCCAGCAGACCCGGACTAGCGGGAGGTTACGAGCAGTACTTC
CDR3aa: CASRPGLAGGYEQYF

d_gene: TRBD2
v_gene: TRBV6-2/TRBV6-3
abundance: .
j_gene: TRBJ2-1
CDR3nt: TGTGCCAGCAGTTTTCTAGGGACTAGTGCCTACAATGAGCAGTTCTTC
CDR3aa: CASSFLGTSAYNEQFF

d_gene: .
v_gene: TRBV7-6
abundance: .
j_gene: TRBJ1-2
CDR3nt: TGTGCCAGCAGCTTAGTTTCTTCGGTGAACAACTATGGCTACACCTTC
CDR3aa: CASSLVSSVNNYGYTF